This T cell receptor beta chain was captured in a study of OX40 agonist ivuxolimab in advanced cancers. This clone has a handful of counts. Clones were read by immunoSEQ multiplex PCR, and TCRdb kept only the in-frame ones, dropping some. The sample has around 80,000 clones, around nine tenths seen once; the top ten hold roughly 0.7%. Deletions cut 2 bases from V and 3 bases from J, with 7 bases between. The CDR3 extends over 12 amino acids. Germline loops: CDR1 SQVTM, CDR2 ANQGSEA. This sequence joins TRBV29-1 and TRBJ1-1, with a possible D match to TRBD1 (6 bases). The material was CD4+ or CD8+ T cells sorted from blood, obtained in a trial of the OX40 agonist ivuxolimab. This clonotype originated in an adult with an advanced solid tumor such as melanoma, head and neck, liver or kidney cancer. The CDR3 DNA is TGCAGCGTTGAACAGGGGTACACTGAAGCTTTCTTT. Translation: CSVEQGYTEAFF.